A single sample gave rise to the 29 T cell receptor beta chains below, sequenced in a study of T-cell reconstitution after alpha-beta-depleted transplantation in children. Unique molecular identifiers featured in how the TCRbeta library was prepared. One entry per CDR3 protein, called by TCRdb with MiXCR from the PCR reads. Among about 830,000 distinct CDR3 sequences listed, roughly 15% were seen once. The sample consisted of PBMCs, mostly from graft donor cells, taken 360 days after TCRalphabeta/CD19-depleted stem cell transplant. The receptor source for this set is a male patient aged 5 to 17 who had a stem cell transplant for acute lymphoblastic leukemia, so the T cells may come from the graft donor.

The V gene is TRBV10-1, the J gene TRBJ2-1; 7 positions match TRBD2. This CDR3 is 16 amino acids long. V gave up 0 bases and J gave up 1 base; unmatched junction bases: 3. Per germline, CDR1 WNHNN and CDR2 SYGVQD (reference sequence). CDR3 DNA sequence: TGCGCCAGCAGTGAGTCCCTAGCGGCATCCTACAATGAGCAGTTCTTC. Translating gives CASSESLAASYNEQFF.

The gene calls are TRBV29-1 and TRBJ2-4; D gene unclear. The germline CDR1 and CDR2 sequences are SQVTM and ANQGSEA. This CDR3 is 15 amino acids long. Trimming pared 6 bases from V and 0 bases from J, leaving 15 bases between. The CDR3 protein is CSVVLQSLAKNIQYF. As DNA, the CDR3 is TGCAGCGTCGTACTCCAGAGTCTAGCCAAAAACATTCAGTACTTC.

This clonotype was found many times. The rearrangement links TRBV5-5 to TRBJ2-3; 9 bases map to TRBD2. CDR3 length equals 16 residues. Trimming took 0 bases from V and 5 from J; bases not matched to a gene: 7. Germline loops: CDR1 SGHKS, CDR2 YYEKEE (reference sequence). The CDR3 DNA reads TGTGCCAGCAGCTTGGTGGCTAGCGGGAACGGAGATACGCAGTATTTT. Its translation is CASSLVASGNGDTQYF. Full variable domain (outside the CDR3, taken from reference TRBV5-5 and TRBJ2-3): DAGVTQSPTHLIKTRGQQVTLRCSPISGHKSVSWYQQVLGQGPQFIFQYYEKEERGRGNFPDRFSARQFPNYSSELNVNALLLGDSALYLCASSLVASGNGDTQYFGPGTRLTVL.

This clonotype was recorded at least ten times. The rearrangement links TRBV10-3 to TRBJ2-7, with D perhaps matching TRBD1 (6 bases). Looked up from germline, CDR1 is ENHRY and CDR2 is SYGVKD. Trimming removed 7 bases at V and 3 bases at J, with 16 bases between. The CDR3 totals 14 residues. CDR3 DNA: TGTGCCATCAATACAAAGGGGGTCTACTACGAGCAGTACTTC. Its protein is CAINTKGVYYEQYF.

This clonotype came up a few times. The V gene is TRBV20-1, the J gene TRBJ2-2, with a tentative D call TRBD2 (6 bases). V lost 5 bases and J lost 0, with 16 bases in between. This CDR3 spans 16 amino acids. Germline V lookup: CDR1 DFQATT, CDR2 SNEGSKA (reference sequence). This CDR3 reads CSARDSLIANTGELFF. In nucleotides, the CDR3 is TGCAGTGCTCGGGACTCCTTAATCGCGAACACCGGGGAGCTGTTTTTT.

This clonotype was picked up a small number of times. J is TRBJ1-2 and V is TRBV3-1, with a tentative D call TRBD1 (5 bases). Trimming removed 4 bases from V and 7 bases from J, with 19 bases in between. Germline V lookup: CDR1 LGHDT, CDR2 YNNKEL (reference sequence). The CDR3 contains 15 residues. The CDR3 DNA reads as TGTGCCAGCAGCCCCGGGACGGCTGAAACGGGTGGCTACACCTTC. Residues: CASSPGTAETGGYTF.

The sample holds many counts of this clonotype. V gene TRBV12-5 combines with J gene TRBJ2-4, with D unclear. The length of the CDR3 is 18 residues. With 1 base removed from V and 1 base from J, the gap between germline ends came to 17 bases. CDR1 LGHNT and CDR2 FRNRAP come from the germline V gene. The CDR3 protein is CASGLAGPVGLAKNIQYF. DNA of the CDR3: TGTGCTAGTGGTTTGGCCGGACCCGTGGGGTTGGCCAAAAACATTCAGTACTTC.

CDR3 nucleotides: TGCGCCAGCAGCTTGGCAGGGGTGGTCGGGGACATTCAGTACTTC. Its protein product is CASSLAGVVGDIQYF. The V gene is TRBV5-1, the J gene TRBJ2-4; tentatively, D is TRBD1 (6 bases). The CDR3 totals 15 residues. Trimming cost V 0 bases and J 8 bases, with 15 bases left between them. The germline CDR1 and CDR2 sequences are SGHRS and YFSETQ.

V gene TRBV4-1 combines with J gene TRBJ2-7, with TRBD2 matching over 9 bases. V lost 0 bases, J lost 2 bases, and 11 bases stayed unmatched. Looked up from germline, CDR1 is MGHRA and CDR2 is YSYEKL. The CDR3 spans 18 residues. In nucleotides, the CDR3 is TGCGCCAGCAGCCAAGAGCCGGGGGGACTAGCCCTAACCTACGAGCAGTACTTC. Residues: CASSQEPGGLALTYEQYF.

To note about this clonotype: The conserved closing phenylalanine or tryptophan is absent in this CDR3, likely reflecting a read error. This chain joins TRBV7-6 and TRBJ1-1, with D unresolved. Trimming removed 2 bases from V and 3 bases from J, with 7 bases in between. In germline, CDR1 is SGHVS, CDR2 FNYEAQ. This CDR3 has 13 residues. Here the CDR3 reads CASSLNGHTEAFC. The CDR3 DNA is TGTGCCAGCAGCTTAAACGGGCACACTGAAGCTTTCTGT.

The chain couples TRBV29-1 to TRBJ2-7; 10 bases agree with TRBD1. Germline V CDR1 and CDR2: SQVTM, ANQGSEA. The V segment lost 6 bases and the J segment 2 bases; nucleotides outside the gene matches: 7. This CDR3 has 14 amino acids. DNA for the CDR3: TGCAGCGTCGAAACCGGGACAGGGGCCTACGAGCAGTACTTC. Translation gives CSVETGTGAYEQYF.

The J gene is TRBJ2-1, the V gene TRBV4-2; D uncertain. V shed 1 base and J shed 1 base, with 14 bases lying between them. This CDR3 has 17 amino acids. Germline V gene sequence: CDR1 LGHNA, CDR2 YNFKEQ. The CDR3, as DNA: TGTGCCAGCAGCCAAGTAGGTTCAAGTCTTTCCTACAATGAGCAGTTCTTC. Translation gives CASSQVGSSLSYNEQFF.

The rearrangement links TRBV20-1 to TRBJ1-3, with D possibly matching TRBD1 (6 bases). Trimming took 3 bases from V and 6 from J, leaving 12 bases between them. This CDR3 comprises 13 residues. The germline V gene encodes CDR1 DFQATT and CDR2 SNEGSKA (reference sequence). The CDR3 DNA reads TGCAGTGCTAGGGGGGCTCTAGTAAACACCATATATTTT. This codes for CSARGALVNTIYF.

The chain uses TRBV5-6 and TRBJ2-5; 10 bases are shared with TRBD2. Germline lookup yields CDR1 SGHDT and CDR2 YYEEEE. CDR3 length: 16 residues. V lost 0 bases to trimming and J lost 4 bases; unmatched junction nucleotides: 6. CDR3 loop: CASSLARLAGRETQYF. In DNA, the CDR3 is TGTGCCAGCAGCTTGGCCCGACTAGCGGGTCGAGAGACCCAGTACTTC.

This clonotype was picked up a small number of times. Here the CDR3 DNA reads TGTGCCAGCAGCCAAGGGGGGATCCGATCTGCGCGGGGGGAGCTGTTTTTT. Protein: CASSQGGIRSARGELFF. The V call is TRBV3-1, the J call TRBJ2-2; perhaps D is TRBD1 or TRBD2 (5 bases each). The V and J ends lost 1 base and 8 bases respectively, with 20 bases between them. This CDR3 has 17 amino acids. The germline CDR1 and CDR2 sequences are LGHDT and YNNKEL (reference sequence).

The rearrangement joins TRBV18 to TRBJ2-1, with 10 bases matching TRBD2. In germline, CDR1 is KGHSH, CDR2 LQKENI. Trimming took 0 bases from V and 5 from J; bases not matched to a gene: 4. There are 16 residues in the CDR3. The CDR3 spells CASSPPGLAADNEQFF. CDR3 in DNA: TGTGCCAGCTCACCACCCGGACTAGCGGCGGACAATGAGCAGTTCTTC.

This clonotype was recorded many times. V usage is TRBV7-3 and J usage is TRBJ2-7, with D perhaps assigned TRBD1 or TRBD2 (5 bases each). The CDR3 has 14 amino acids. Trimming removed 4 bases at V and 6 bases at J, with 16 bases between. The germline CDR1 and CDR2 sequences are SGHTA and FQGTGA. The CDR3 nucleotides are TGTGCCAGCAGCTCGGGACCATCCTTCGCCGAGCAGTACTTC. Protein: CASSSGPSFAEQYF.

CDR3 region: CSASLSGILSYEQYF. For the CDR3, the DNA is TGCAGTGCTTCGTTATCGGGGATCTTATCCTACGAGCAGTACTTC. V gene TRBV20-1 combines with J gene TRBJ2-7; maybe TRBD2 (5 bases). Trimming cost V 5 bases and J 1 base, with 18 bases left between them. The germline gives CDR1 DFQATT, CDR2 SNEGSKA (reference sequence). This CDR3 has 15 residues.

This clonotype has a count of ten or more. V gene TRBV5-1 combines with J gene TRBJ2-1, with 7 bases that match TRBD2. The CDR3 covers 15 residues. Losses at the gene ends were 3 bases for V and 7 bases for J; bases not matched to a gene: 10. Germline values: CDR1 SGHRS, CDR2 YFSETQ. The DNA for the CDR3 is TGCGCCAGCAGCTCAGGGACTATTGGCCCTAATGAGCAGTTCTTC. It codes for CASSSGTIGPNEQFF.

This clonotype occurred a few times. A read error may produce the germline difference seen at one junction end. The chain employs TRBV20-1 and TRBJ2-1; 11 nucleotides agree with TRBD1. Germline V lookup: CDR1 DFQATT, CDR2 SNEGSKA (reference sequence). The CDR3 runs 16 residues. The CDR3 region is CSAKPWTGGSYNEQLF. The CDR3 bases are TGCAGTGCTAAGCCGTGGACAGGGGGCTCCTACAATGAGCAGCTCTTC.

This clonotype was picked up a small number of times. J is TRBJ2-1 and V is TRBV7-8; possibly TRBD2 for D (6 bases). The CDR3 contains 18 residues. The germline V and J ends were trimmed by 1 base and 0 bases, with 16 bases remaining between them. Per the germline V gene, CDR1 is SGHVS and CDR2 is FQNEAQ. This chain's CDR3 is CASSLVSRGTSSYNEQFF. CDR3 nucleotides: TGTGCCAGCAGCTTAGTCTCCCGGGGGACGAGCTCCTACAATGAGCAGTTCTTC.

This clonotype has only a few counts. CDR3 loop: CASSSGQGRFDEQFF. Here the CDR3 DNA reads TGTGCCAGCAGCTCCGGACAGGGGAGGTTTGATGAGCAGTTCTTC. The chain is built from TRBV7-2 and TRBJ2-1; the match to TRBD1 covers 9 bases. V shed 4 bases and J 8 bases; nucleotides not matched to a gene: 9. The CDR3 contains 15 residues. Germline assignment: CDR1 SGHTA and CDR2 FQGNSA.

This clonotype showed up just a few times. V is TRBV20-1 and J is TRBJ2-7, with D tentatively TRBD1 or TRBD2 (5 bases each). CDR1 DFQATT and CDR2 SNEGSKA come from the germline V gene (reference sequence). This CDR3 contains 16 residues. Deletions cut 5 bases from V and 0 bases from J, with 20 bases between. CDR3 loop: CSAGVWDGRVSYEQYF. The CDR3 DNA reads TGCAGTGCTGGCGTGTGGGACGGGCGGGTCTCCTACGAGCAGTACTTC.

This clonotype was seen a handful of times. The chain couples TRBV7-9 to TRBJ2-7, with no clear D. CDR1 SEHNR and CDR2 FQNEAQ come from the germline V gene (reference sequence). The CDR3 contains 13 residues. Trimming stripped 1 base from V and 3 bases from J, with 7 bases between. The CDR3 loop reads CASSLDPNYEQYF. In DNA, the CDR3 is TGTGCCAGCAGCTTAGACCCCAACTACGAGCAGTACTTC.

CDR3 sequence: CSARVGEYYGYTF. The CDR3 nucleotides are TGCAGTGCTAGAGTAGGGGAGTACTATGGCTACACCTTC. The V and J genes are TRBV20-1 and TRBJ1-2, with a possible D match to TRBD1 (5 bases). Trimming left V 1 base short and J 3 bases short, with 9 bases between. The germline V gene encodes CDR1 DFQATT and CDR2 SNEGSKA (reference sequence). The CDR3 is 13 residues long.

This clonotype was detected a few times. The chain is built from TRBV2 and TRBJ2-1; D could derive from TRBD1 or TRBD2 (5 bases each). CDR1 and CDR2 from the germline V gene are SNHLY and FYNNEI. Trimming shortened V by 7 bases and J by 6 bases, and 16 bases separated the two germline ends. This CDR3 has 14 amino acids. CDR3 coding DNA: TGTGCCAGCATCCGAAACCGGGACCTCAATGAGCAGTTCTTC. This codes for CASIRNRDLNEQFF. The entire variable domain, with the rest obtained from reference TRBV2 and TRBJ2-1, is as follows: EPEVTQTPSHQVTQMGQEVILRCVPISNHLYFYWYRQILGQKVEFLVSFYNNEISEKSEIFDDQFSVERPDGSNFTLKIRSTKLEDSAMYFCASIRNRDLNEQFFGPGTRLTVL.

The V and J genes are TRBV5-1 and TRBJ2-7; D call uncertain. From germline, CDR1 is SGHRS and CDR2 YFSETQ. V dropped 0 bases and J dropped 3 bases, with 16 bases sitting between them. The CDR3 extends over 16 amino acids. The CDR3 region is CASSLATQTHSYEQYF. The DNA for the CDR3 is TGCGCCAGCAGCTTGGCCACCCAGACCCATAGCTACGAGCAGTACTTC.

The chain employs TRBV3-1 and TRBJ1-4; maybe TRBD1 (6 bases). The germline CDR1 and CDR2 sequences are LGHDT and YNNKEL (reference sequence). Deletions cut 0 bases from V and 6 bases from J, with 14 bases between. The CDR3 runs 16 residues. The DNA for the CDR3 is TGTGCCAGCAGCCAAGATCAGGGGCATATTGATGAAAAACTGTTTTTT. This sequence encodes CASSQDQGHIDEKLFF.

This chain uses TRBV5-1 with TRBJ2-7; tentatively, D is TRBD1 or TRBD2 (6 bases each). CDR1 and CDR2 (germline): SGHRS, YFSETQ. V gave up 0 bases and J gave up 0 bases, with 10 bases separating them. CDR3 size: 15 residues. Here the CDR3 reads CASSLDSGASYEQYF. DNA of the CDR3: TGCGCCAGCAGCTTGGACTCGGGGGCCTCCTACGAGCAGTACTTC.